This T cell receptor beta chain was captured in a study of somatic mutations in cytotoxic T cells in rheumatoid arthritis. Overall study context: Patient blood, roughly 33 ml in EDTA, was obtained immediately after diagnosis and prior to the start of any treatment.

Findings and limits, study-wide: Clonality of CD8+ cells rose with age in rheumatoid arthritis patients but not healthy controls.

The protocol was immunoSEQ multiplex PCR, while the TCRdb copy is restricted to in-frame clones and leaves out a portion. The sample lists around 16,000 clones; approximately 84% were seen once. On this clone itself: No antigen is known for it.

The sequencing input was CD8+ T cells sorted from blood. This sequence was found in an adult with rheumatoid arthritis.

CDR3 protein: CASSSYDRAYEQYF. The CDR3 nucleotides read TGTGCCAGCAGCTCCTATGACAGAGCCTACGAGCAGTACTTC. The chain couples TRBV5-4 to TRBJ2-7; tentatively, D is TRBD1 (5 bases). Germline V gives CDR1 SGHNT, CDR2 YYREEE (reference sequence). The CDR3 consists of 14 residues. With 3 bases removed from V and 2 bases from J, the gap between germline ends came to 12 bases.